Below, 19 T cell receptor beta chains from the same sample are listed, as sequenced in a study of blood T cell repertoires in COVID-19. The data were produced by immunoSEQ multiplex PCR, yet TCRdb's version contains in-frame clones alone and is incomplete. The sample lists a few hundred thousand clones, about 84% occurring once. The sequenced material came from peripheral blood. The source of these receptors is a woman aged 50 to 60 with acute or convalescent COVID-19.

CDR3 loop: CASNRNAGGSADTQYF. The CDR3, as DNA: TGTGCCAGCAATCGAAACGCGGGCGGGAGCGCAGATACGCAGTATTTT. The chain uses TRBV5-4 and TRBJ2-3; 7 nucleotides match TRBD2. Germline-derived CDR1 and CDR2 are SGHNT and YYREEE (reference sequence). The J segment lost 4 bases and the V segment lost 6 bases, leaving 14 bases of the junction unmatched. The CDR3 extends over 16 amino acids. The whole variable domain, filled in from reference TRBV5-4 and TRBJ2-3, reads ETGVTQSPTHLIKTRGQQVTLRCSSQSGHNTVSWYQQALGQGPQFIFQYYREEENGRGNFPPRFSGLQFPNYSSELNVNALELDDSALYLCASNRNAGGSADTQYFGPGTRLTVL.

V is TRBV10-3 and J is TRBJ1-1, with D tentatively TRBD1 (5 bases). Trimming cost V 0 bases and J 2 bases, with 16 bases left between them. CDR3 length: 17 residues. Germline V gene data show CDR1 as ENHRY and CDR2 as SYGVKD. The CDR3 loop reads CAISESGRVEGNTEAFF. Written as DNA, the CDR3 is TGTGCCATCAGTGAGTCGGGCAGGGTGGAGGGAAACACTGAAGCTTTCTTT.

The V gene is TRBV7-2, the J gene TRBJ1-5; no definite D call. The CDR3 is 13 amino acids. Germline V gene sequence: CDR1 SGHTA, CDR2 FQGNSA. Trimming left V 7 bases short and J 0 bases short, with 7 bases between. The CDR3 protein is CASTRDSNQPQHF. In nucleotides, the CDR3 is TGTGCCAGCACCCGGGATAGCAATCAGCCCCAGCATTTT.

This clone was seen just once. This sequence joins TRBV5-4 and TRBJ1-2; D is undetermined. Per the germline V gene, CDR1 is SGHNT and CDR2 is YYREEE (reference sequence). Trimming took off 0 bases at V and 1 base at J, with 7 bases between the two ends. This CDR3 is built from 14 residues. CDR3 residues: CASSLDGSNYGYTF. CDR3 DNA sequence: TGTGCCAGCAGCTTGGATGGCAGTAACTATGGCTACACCTTC.

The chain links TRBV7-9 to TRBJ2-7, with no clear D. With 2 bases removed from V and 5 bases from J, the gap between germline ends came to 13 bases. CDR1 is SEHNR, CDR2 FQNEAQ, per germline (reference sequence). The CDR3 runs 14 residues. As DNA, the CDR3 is TGTGCCAGCAGCTTACCCCTAGATCTTCACGAGCAGTACTTC. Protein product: CASSLPLDLHEQYF. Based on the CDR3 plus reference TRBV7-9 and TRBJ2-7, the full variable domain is DTGVSQNPRHKITKRGQNVTFRCDPISEHNRLYWYRQTLGQGPEFLTYFQNEAQLEKSRLLSDRFSAERPKGSFSTLEIQRTEQGDSAMYLCASSLPLDLHEQYFGPGTRLTVT.

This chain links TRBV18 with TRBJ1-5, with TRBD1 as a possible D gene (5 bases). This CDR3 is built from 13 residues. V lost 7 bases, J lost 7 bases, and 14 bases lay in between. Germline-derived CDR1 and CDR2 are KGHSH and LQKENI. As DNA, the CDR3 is TGTGCCAGCTGCGTCGACAGTGCCCAGCCCCAGCATTTT. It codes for CASCVDSAQPQHF.

The CDR3 sequence: CASSSSQGSEQYF. DNA of the CDR3: TGTGCCAGCAGCTCATCACAGGGATCCGAGCAGTACTTC. The chain couples TRBV11-3 to TRBJ2-7; maybe TRBD1 (6 bases). The CDR3 is made up of 13 amino acids. The germline V and J ends were trimmed by 4 bases and 6 bases, with 13 bases remaining between them. The germline V gene encodes CDR1 SGHNT and CDR2 YENEEA.

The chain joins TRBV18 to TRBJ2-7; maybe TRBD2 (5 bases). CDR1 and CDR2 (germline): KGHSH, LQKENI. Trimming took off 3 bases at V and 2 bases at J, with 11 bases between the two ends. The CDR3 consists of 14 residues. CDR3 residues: CASSPEGVAYEQYF. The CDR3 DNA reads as TGTGCCAGCTCACCTGAGGGAGTAGCCTACGAGCAGTACTTC.

CDR3 nucleotides: TGTGCCAGCAGATCTGCGGGACTACAGAACACTGAAGCTTTCTTT. The encoded protein is CASRSAGLQNTEAFF. The genes are TRBV6-5 and TRBJ1-1; a possible D gene is TRBD1 (5 bases). This CDR3 comprises 15 residues. V lost 6 bases and J 1 base, leaving 15 bases between the germline ends. Per germline, CDR1 MNHEY and CDR2 SVGAGI.

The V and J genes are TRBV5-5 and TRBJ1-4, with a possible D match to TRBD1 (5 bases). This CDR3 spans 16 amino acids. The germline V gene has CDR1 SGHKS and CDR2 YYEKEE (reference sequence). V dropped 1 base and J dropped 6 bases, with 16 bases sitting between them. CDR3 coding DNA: TGTGCCAGCAGCTTGCGAGGCGGCAGGGTGGATGAAAAACTGTTTTTT. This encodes CASSLRGGRVDEKLFF.

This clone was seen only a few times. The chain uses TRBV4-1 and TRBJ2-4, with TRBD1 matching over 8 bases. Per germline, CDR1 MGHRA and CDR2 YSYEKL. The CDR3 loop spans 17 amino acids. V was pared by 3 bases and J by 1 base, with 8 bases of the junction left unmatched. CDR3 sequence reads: CASSQKKDREAKNIQYF. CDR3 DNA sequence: TGCGCCAGCAGCCAGAAAAAGGACAGGGAGGCCAAAAACATTCAGTACTTC.

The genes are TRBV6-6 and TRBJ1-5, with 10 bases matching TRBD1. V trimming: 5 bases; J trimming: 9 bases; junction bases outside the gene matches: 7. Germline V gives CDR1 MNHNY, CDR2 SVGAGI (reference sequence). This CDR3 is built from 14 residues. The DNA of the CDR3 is TGTGCCAGCAGTACCGGGACAGGGGTTGGGCCCCAGCATTTT. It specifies CASSTGTGVGPQHF.

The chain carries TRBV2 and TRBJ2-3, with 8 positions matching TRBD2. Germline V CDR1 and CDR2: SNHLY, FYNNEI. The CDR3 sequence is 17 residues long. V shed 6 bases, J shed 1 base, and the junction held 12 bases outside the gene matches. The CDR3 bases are TGTGCCAGCAGGAAGGGAATAGCGGGGTTTGGCACAGATACGCAGTATTTT. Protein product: CASRKGIAGFGTDTQYF.

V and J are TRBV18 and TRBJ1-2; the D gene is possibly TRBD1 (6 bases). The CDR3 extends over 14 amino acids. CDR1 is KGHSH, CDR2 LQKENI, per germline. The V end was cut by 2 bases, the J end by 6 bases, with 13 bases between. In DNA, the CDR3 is TGTGCCAGCTCACCAGGCCGTAACAGGGATGGCTACACCTTC. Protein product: CASSPGRNRDGYTF.

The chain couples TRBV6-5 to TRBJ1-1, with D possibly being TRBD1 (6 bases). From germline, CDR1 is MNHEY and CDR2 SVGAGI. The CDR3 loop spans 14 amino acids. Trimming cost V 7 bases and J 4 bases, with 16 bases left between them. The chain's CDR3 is CASIRTVSSTEAFF. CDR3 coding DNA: TGTGCCAGCATCCGGACAGTTTCTAGCACTGAAGCTTTCTTT.

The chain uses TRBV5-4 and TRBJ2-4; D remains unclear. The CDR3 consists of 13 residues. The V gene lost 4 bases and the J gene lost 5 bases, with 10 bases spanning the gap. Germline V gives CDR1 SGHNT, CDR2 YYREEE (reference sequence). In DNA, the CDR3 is TGTGCCAGCAGCCCCCCGAGCGAAAACATTCAGTACTTC. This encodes CASSPPSENIQYF.

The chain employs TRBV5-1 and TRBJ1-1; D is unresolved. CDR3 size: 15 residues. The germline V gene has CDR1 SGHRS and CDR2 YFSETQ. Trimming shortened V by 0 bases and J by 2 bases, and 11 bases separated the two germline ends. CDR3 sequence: CASSLVRGINTEAFF. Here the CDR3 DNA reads TGCGCCAGCAGCTTGGTGCGGGGTATAAACACTGAAGCTTTCTTT.

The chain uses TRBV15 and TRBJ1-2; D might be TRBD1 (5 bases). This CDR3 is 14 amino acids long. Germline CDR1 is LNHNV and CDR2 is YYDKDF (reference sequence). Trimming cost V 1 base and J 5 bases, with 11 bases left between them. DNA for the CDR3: TGTGCCACCAGCAGAGGCAAGGGGCGGTATGGCTACACCTTC. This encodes CATSRGKGRYGYTF.

CDR3 sequence reads: CASGPVGNTIYF. DNA of the CDR3: TGTGCCAGCGGGCCGGTCGGAAACACCATATATTTT. The rearrangement links TRBV6-6 to TRBJ1-3; D is ambiguous. Germline V gives CDR1 MNHNY, CDR2 SVGAGI (reference sequence). Trimming shortened V by 8 bases and J by 4 bases, and 9 bases separated the two germline ends. The CDR3 spans 12 residues.